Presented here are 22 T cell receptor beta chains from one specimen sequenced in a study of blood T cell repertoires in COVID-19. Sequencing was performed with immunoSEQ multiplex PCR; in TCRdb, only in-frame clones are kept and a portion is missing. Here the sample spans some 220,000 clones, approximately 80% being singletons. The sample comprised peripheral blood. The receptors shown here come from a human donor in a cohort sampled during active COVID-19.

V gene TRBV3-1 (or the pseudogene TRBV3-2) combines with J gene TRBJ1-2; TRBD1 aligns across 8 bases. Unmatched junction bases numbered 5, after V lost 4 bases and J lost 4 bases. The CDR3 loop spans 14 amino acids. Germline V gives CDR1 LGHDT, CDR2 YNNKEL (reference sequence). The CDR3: CASSRDTGGYGYTF. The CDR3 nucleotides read TGTGCCAGCAGCCGGGACACAGGGGGCTATGGCTACACCTTC.

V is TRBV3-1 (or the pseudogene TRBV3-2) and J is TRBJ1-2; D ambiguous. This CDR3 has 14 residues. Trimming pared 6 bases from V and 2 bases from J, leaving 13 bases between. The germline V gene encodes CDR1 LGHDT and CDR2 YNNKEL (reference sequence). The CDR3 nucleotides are TGTGCCAGCAGTACTAGAGAGACCAACTATGGCTACACCTTC. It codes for CASSTRETNYGYTF.

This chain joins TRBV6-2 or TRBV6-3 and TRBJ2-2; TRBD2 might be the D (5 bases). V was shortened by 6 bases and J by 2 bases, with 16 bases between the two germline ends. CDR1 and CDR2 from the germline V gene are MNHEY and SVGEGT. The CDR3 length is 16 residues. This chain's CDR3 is CASSFTPAANTGELFF. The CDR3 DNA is TGTGCCAGCAGCTTCACCCCAGCGGCTAACACCGGGGAGCTGTTTTTT.

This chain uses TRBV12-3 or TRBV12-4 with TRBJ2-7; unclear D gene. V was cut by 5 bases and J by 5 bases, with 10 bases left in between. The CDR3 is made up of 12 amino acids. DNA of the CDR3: TGTGCCAGCAGTCAGACTCTTCACGAGCAGTACTTC. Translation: CASSQTLHEQYF.

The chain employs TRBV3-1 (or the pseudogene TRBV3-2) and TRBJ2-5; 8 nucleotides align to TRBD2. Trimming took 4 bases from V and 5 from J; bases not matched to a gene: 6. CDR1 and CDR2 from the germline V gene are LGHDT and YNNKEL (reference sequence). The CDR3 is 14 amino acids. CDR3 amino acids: CASSRSGVRETQYF. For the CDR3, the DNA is TGTGCCAGCAGCCGTAGCGGGGTACGCGAGACCCAGTACTTC.

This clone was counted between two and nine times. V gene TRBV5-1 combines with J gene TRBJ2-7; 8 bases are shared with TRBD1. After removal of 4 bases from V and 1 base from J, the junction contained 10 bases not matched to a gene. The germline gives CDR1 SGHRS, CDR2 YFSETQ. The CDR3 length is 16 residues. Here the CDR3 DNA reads TGCGCCAGCAGCCCTATCGGGACAGGAGAGTCCTACGAGCAGTACTTC. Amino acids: CASSPIGTGESYEQYF.

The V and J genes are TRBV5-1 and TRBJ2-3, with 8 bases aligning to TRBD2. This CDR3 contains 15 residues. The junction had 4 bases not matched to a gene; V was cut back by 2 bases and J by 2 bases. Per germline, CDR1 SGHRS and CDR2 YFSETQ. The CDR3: CASSLAGDLTDTQYF. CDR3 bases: TGCGCCAGCAGCTTAGCGGGAGACCTCACAGATACGCAGTATTTT.

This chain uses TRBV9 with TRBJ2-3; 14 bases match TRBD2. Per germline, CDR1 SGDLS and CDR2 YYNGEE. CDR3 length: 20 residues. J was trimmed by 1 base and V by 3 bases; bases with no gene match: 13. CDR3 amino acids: CASSAPGTSGGRDRTDTQYF. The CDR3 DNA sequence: TGTGCCAGCAGCGCCCCCGGGACTAGCGGGGGCCGGGACCGCACAGATACGCAGTATTTT.

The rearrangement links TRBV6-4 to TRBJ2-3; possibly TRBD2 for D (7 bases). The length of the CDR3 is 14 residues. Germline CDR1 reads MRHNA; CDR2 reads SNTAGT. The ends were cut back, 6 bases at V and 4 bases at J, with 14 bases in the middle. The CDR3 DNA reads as TGTGCCAGCAGCCCCCAAGGGGGGGCAGATACGCAGTATTTT. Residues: CASSPQGGADTQYF.

The CDR3 DNA sequence: TGTGCCAGCAGCCAAGATCCAGAGGAGGGGGGGAACATTCAGTACTTC. Its translation: CASSQDPEEGGNIQYF. The rearrangement joins TRBV3-1 (or the pseudogene TRBV3-2) to TRBJ2-4, with D tentatively TRBD2 (7 bases). In germline, CDR1 is LGHDT, CDR2 YNNKEL (reference sequence). The CDR3 contains 16 residues. V was clipped by 0 bases and J by 7 bases, with 16 bases between them.

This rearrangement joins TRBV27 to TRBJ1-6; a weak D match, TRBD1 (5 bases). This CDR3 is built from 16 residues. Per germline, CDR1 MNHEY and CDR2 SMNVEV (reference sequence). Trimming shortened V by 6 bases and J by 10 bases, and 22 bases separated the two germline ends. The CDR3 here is CASSTRHGGLVSPLHF. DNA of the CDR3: TGTGCCAGCAGCACCCGCCACGGGGGTCTAGTCTCACCCCTCCACTTT.

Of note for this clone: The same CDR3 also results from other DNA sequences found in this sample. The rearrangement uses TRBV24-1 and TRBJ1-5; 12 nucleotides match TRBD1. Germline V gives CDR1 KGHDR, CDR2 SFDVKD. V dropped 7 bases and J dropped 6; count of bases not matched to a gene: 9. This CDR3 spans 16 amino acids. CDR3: CATSRKGQGAGQPQHF. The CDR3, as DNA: TGTGCCACCAGCCGTAAGGGACAGGGGGCCGGTCAGCCCCAGCATTTT.

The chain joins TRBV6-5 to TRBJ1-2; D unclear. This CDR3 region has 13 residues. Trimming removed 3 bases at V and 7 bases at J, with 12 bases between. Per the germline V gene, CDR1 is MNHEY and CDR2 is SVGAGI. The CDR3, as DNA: TGTGCCAGCAGTTATCGAGGGTCGGTTGGCTACACCTTC. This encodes CASSYRGSVGYTF.

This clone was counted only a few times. DNA of the CDR3: TGTGCCAGCAGCCGCGGACAGGGTGGTTCACCCCTCCACTTT. This gives the protein CASSRGQGGSPLHF. The chain links TRBV7-3 to TRBJ1-6, with 8 nucleotides matching TRBD1. Germline CDR1 SGHTA, CDR2 FQGTGA. Trimming removed 5 bases from V and 9 bases from J; junction bases left unmatched: 6. This CDR3 region has 14 residues.

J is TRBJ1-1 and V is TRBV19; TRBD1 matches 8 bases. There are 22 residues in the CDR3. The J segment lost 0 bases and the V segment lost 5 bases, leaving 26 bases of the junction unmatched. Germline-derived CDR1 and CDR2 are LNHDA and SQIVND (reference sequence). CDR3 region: CASSVEGHRGKDRRSMNTEAFF. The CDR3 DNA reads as TGTGCCAGTAGTGTTGAGGGACACAGGGGGAAGGATAGAAGATCGATGAACACTGAAGCTTTCTTT.

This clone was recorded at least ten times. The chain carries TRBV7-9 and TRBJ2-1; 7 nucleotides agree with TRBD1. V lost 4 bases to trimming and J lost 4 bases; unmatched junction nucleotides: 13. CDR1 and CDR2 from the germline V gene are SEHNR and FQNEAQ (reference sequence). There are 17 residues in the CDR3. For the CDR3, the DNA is TGTGCCAGCAGCTCCTCCTTTGGGACAGCAAGTTACAATGAGCAGTTCTTC. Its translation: CASSSSFGTASYNEQFF. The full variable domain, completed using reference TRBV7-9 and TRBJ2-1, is DTGVSQNPRHKITKRGQNVTFRCDPISEHNRLYWYRQTLGQGPEFLTYFQNEAQLEKSRLLSDRFSAERPKGSFSTLEIQRTEQGDSAMYLCASSSSFGTASYNEQFFGPGTRLTVL.

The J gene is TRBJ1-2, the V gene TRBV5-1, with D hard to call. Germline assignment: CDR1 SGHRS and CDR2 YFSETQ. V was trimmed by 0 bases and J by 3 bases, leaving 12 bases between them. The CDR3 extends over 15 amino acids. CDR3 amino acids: CASSLEATTYYGYTF. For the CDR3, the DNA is TGCGCCAGCAGCTTGGAGGCGACAACCTACTATGGCTACACCTTC.

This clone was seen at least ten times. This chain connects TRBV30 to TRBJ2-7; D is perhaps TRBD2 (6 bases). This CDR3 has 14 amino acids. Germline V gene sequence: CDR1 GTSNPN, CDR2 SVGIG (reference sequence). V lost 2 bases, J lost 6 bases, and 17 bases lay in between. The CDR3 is CAWSKGRGLGEQYF. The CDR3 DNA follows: TGTGCCTGGAGTAAGGGGCGGGGATTGGGCGAGCAGTACTTC.

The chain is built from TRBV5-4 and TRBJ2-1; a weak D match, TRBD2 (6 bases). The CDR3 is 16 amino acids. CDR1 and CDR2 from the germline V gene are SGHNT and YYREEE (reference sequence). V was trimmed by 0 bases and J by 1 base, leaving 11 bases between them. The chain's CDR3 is CASSLAGGVSYNEQFF. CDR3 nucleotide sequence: TGTGCCAGCAGCTTGGCCGGGGGAGTGTCCTACAATGAGCAGTTCTTC.

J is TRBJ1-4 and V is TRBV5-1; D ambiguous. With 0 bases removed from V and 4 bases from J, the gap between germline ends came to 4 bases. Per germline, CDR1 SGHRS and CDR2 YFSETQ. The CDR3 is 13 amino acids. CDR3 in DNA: TGCGCCAGCAGCTTGGACTTTAATGAAAAACTGTTTTTT. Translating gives CASSLDFNEKLFF.

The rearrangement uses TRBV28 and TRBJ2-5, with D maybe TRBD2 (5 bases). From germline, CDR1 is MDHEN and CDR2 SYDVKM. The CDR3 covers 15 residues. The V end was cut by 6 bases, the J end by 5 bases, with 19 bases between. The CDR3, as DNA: TGTGCCAGCAGCTCCTGGACTGTTCCGGGGGAGACCCAGTACTTC. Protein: CASSSWTVPGETQYF.

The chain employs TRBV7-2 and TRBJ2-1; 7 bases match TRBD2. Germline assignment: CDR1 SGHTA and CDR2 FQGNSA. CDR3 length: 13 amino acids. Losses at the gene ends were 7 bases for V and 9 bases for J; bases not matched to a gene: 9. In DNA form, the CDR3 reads TGTGCCAGCAACTTTCGGGGGGAGGGTGAGCAGTTCTTC. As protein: CASNFRGEGEQFF.